This entry concerns a single T cell receptor beta chain. The sample comes from a study of cytomegalovirus exposure and HLA in healthy donors. Study context: The 100 million to 120 million unique TCR beta sequences, from about 180 million T cells, were found by an earlier analysis.

This CDR3 is 14 amino acids long. The ends were cut back, 6 bases at V and 0 bases at J, with 11 bases in the middle. Germline assignment: CDR1 MGHRA and CDR2 YSYEKL. Amplification used 60 Vbeta primers and 13 Jbeta primers. TCRdb's copy holds only in-frame clones and misses some; the assay was immunoSEQ multiplex PCR. The sample records 37,000 or so clones, about four fifths being singletons. The sequence was collected from a woman in her 40s in good health and CMV-seronegative. The chain is built from TRBV4-1 and TRBJ1-2, with D unclear. The sample consisted of PBMCs. CDR3 in DNA: TGCGCCAGCAGAGCCCCAGGAACTAACTATGGCTACACCTTC. It encodes CASRAPGTNYGYTF.